This entry lists 21 T cell receptor beta chains sequenced from one sample in a study of blood T cell repertoires in COVID-19. TCRdb's copy holds only in-frame clones and misses some; the assay was immunoSEQ multiplex PCR. The sample consists of roughly 200,000 clones, roughly 90% of them appearing once. The specimen sequenced was PBMCs or T cells enriched from blood (not recorded which). The receptor set was obtained from a young woman who had been exposed to COVID-19.

This clone was detected only once. The gene calls are TRBV7-8 and TRBJ2-3, with a tentative D call TRBD2 (5 bases). CDR3 length equals 16 residues. The V end lost 1 base, the J end lost 1 base, and 12 bases lay between the germline ends. CDR1 and CDR2 (germline): SGHVS, FQNEAQ. The chain's CDR3 is CASSLVPGVGTDTQYF. The CDR3 coding sequence is TGTGCCAGCAGCTTAGTCCCCGGGGTTGGCACAGATACGCAGTATTTT.

The rearrangement joins TRBV6-6 to TRBJ2-7, with 7 positions matching TRBD1. CDR3 length equals 14 residues. After removal of 5 bases from V and 3 bases from J, the junction contained 7 bases not matched to a gene. The germline gives CDR1 MNHNY, CDR2 SVGAGI (reference sequence). The CDR3 protein is CASSPGDRVYEQYF. The CDR3 DNA reads TGTGCCAGCAGTCCCGGCGACAGGGTCTACGAGCAGTACTTC.

The chain employs TRBV5-6 and TRBJ2-2; D is ambiguous. This CDR3 is built from 14 residues. The germline V gene encodes CDR1 SGHDT and CDR2 YYEEEE. The V end was cut by 7 bases, the J end by 0 bases, with 10 bases between. The CDR3, as DNA: TGTGCCAGCTGTCGTCAGACGAACACCGGGGAGCTGTTTTTT. Translation gives CASCRQTNTGELFF.

This sequence joins TRBV2 and TRBJ1-1, with D uncertain. Trimming stripped 6 bases from V and 1 base from J, with 3 bases between. Germline CDR1 and CDR2: SNHLY and FYNNEI. This CDR3 region has 11 residues. The chain's CDR3 is CASSRNTEAFF. The CDR3 DNA reads TGTGCCAGCAGCAGGAACACTGAAGCTTTCTTT.

The rearrangement links TRBV27 to TRBJ1-1; 7 nucleotides match TRBD1. CDR1 and CDR2 (germline): MNHEY, SMNVEV (reference sequence). J gave up 0 bases and V 3 bases, and 4 bases lay outside the gene matches. CDR3 length: 15 amino acids. Here the CDR3 reads CASSFRTGLNTEAFF. The CDR3 DNA sequence: TGTGCCAGCAGTTTCAGGACAGGTCTGAACACTGAAGCTTTCTTT.

The CDR3 bases are TGTGCCAGCAGTCTCCAGGGTTTGTCCTACGAGCAGTACTTC. Protein product: CASSLQGLSYEQYF. The chain carries TRBV28 and TRBJ2-7, with D tentatively TRBD1 (5 bases). CDR1 and CDR2 (germline): MDHEN, SYDVKM. This CDR3 spans 14 amino acids. With 5 bases removed from V and 1 base from J, the gap between germline ends came to 12 bases.

This chain joins TRBV7-7 and TRBJ2-5, with 7 bases fitting TRBD1. This CDR3 has 14 amino acids. Germline CDR1 SSHAT, CDR2 FNYEAQ (reference sequence). V lost 3 bases to trimming and J lost 0 bases; unmatched junction nucleotides: 1. This chain's CDR3 is CASSLGQHQETQYF. The CDR3 DNA sequence: TGTGCCAGCAGCTTGGGACAGCACCAAGAGACCCAGTACTTC.

For the CDR3, the DNA is TGTGCCAGCAGTTTTATCCCCCCGGGCACAGATACGCAGTATTTT. Amino acids: CASSFIPPGTDTQYF. The rearrangement links TRBV27 to TRBJ2-3; D not resolved. CDR3 size: 15 residues. CDR1 is MNHEY, CDR2 SMNVEV, per germline (reference sequence). V lost 3 bases and J 1 base, leaving 11 bases between the germline ends.

The rearrangement joins TRBV30 to TRBJ1-2; no reliable D call. Germline-derived CDR1 and CDR2 are GTSNPN and SVGIG (reference sequence). The length of the CDR3 is 15 residues. V shed 0 bases and J shed 4 bases, with 15 bases lying between them. The chain's CDR3 is CAWSVKVGRGYGYTF. CDR3 nucleotide sequence: TGTGCCTGGAGTGTAAAAGTAGGGAGAGGCTATGGCTACACCTTC.

The chain has TRBV19 and TRBJ1-5; TRBD1 agrees at 9 bases. J was trimmed by 5 bases and V by 3 bases; bases with no gene match: 8. Germline loops: CDR1 LNHDA, CDR2 SQIVND (reference sequence). The CDR3 consists of 16 residues. CDR3 residues: CASSIITGGPHQPQHF. DNA of the CDR3: TGTGCCAGTAGTATTATCACAGGGGGCCCCCATCAGCCCCAGCATTTT.

This chain connects TRBV6-5 to TRBJ2-7, with D possibly being TRBD1 (6 bases). Germline CDR1 and CDR2: MNHEY and SVGAGI. V lost 6 bases, J lost 6 bases, and 21 bases lay in between. The CDR3 has 15 amino acids. The CDR3 here is CASSKTGHPSLEQYF. For the CDR3, the DNA is TGTGCCAGCAGCAAGACAGGACACCCATCCCTCGAGCAGTACTTC.

The chain combines TRBV18 with TRBJ1-6; weak D call: TRBD1 (5 bases). V lost 4 bases, J lost 8 bases, and 12 bases lay in between. The germline gives CDR1 KGHSH, CDR2 LQKENI. The CDR3 runs 14 residues. CDR3 residues: CASSHGGQYSPLHF. The CDR3 DNA sequence: TGTGCCAGCTCACACGGGGGTCAGTATTCACCCCTCCACTTT.

This sequence joins TRBV7-2 and TRBJ1-5; 10 positions agree with TRBD1. J was trimmed by 7 bases and V by 5 bases; bases with no gene match: 5. The CDR3 is 14 amino acids. Per germline, CDR1 SGHTA and CDR2 FQGNSA. The CDR3 spells CASSLRQGAQPQHF. CDR3 nucleotides: TGTGCCAGCAGCCTTCGACAGGGGGCACAGCCCCAGCATTTT.

The V call is TRBV5-6, the J call TRBJ1-2, with 10 bases aligning to TRBD1. The germline V gene has CDR1 SGHDT and CDR2 YYEEEE. The CDR3 is made up of 16 amino acids. With 2 bases clipped from V and 2 bases from J, the junction kept 6 bases outside the gene matches. The CDR3 DNA sequence: TGTGCCAGCAGCTTAATGGACAGGGGGGCCAACTATGGCTACACCTTC. Amino acids: CASSLMDRGANYGYTF.

The chain has TRBV2 and TRBJ2-7, with 7 bases that match TRBD1. The CDR3 is made up of 14 amino acids. Trimming cost V 7 bases and J 3 bases; bases outside gene matches: 9. Germline V gene data show CDR1 as SNHLY and CDR2 as FYNNEI. The CDR3 nucleotides are TGTGCCAGCAAGGGAACAGGGGACGACTACGAGCAGTACTTC. The encoded protein is CASKGTGDDYEQYF.

This clone was found a few times. This chain links TRBV7-6 with TRBJ2-7, with 8 bases identical to TRBD2. There are 18 residues in the CDR3. CDR1 is SGHVS, CDR2 FNYEAQ, per germline. Unmatched junction bases numbered 15, after V lost 5 bases and J lost 0 bases. This CDR3 is CASSPPAGGGGSSYEQYF. The CDR3 nucleotides read TGTGCCAGCAGCCCTCCGGCCGGGGGGGGCGGGAGCTCCTACGAGCAGTACTTC.

The rearrangement joins TRBV19 to TRBJ2-3; TRBD1 matches at 9 bases. Looked up from germline, CDR1 is LNHDA and CDR2 is SQIVND (reference sequence). With 5 bases clipped from V and 4 bases from J, the junction kept 10 bases outside the gene matches. The CDR3 sequence is 16 residues long. This chain's CDR3 is CASSVGQGLYPDTQYF. CDR3 sequence (DNA): TGTGCCAGTAGTGTAGGACAGGGGCTATATCCAGATACGCAGTATTTT.

V is TRBV10-3 and J is TRBJ1-2; D may be TRBD1 (6 bases). CDR1 and CDR2 (germline): ENHRY, SYGVKD. V was cut by 3 bases and J by 8 bases, with 16 bases left in between. The CDR3 has 14 residues. The CDR3 loop reads CAISDQQGQDGYTF. As DNA, the CDR3 is TGTGCCATCAGTGATCAACAGGGACAAGACGGCTACACCTTC.

This clone was seen just once. The J gene is TRBJ2-1, the V gene TRBV19, with D perhaps matching TRBD2 (6 bases). Germline V CDR1 and CDR2: LNHDA, SQIVND (reference sequence). The CDR3 totals 15 residues. V lost 1 base and J lost 9, with 16 bases in between. CDR3 region: CASSIVSGGESEQFF. The CDR3, as DNA: TGTGCCAGTAGTATAGTAAGCGGAGGGGAGAGTGAGCAGTTCTTC.

The chain has TRBV11-2 and TRBJ1-1; tentative D call: TRBD1 (6 bases). CDR1 SGHAT and CDR2 FQNNGV come from the germline V gene. This CDR3 has 15 residues. Trimming took 4 bases from V and 3 from J, leaving 15 bases between them. CDR3 nucleotides: TGTGCCAGCAGCTCAAACAGGGTGGGCGACACTGAAGCTTTCTTT. It translates to CASSSNRVGDTEAFF. Drawing the rest from reference TRBV11-2 and TRBJ1-1, the complete variable domain is EAGVAQSPRYKIIEKRQSVAFWCNPISGHATLYWYQQILGQGPKLLIQFQNNGVVDDSQLPKDRFSAERLKGVDSTLKIQPAKLEDSAVYLCASSSNRVGDTEAFFGQGTRLTVV.

The chain is built from TRBV5-1 and TRBJ1-6, with D unclear. The ends were cut back, 2 bases at V and 1 base at J, with 10 bases in the middle. The CDR3 is made up of 16 amino acids. Germline CDR1 SGHRS, CDR2 YFSETQ. CDR3 coding DNA: TGCGCCAGCAGCTTAAAGACCGGGTCCTATAATTCACCCCTCCACTTT. This codes for CASSLKTGSYNSPLHF.